This TCR beta chain was identified during a study of T cells in Graves' hyperthyroidism and ophthalmopathy (dated by TCRdb to the late 2010s). Background for the entire study: Peripheral blood was collected at initial diagnosis, before any treatment. In more than 5 Graves' hyperthyroidism patients, the study also compared T-cell repertoires from thyroid tissue with T-cell repertoires from blood. After sampling, hyperthyroidism patients received methimazole starting at 30 mg daily, and ophthalmopathy patients received high-dose intravenous methylprednisolone. The approximately 90 discovery patients were randomly split 7:3 into training and test sets. To identify TCR V-J signatures that set the groups apart, the researchers used a discovery cohort of 100 patients, made up of 40 to 45 with Graves' ophthalmopathy and 55 to 65 with stable Graves' hyperthyroidism. Whether ophthalmopathy could be predicted prospectively was tested in an independent validation cohort made up of 18 hyperthyroidism patients plus 17 patients who later progressed to ophthalmopathy. The paper reports TCR Vbeta CDR3 sequencing of approximately 140 peripheral blood samples: around 41 ophthalmopathy, fewer than 80 hyperthyroidism and approximately 17 progressor patients. Overall study outcomes, separate from this receptor: Ophthalmopathy was separated from stable hyperthyroidism by a 13 V-J signature model, with 87.88% sensitivity and 81% to 82% specificity obtained in cross-validation and 80%/75% obtained in testing. During validation, the model predicted progression to ophthalmopathy a median of roughly 7.1 months ahead of onset, with roughly 65% sensitivity and around 73% specificity. No statistical method was used to set the sample size in advance, and investigators knew the group allocation. Most expanded thyroid clonotypes (frequency above 0.001) were also detected in blood, suggesting blood repertoires may reflect thyroid immune responses.

TCR beta CDR3 regions were amplified from RNA transcripts. For the first round of RT-PCR on the TCR CDR3, the HTBI primer set was used together with the Qiagen OneStep RT-PCR kit. A second multiplex PCR round built the libraries, followed by size selection and purification. Libraries were sequenced paired-end with 100 bp reads on an Illumina HiSeq2000. The authors processed their data as follows. Raw data were processed with SOAPnuke, discarding reads with adapters, uncalled bases, mean Phred below 15, or no exact constant-primer or identifier match. COPE v1.2.5 was used to merge high-quality paired reads, and clonotypes were defined as unique nucleotide sequences. MiTCR v1.1 was used to align clonotypes to the IMGT TRBV, TRBD and TRBJ reference segments. Only V-J combinations with frequency above 0.0001, covering 99% to 99.2% of repertoires, were analysed. The TCS score was defined as the ratio of F50 (clonal expansion) to E x V (chaos), calculated using BLOSUM62-based TCRdist between CDR3 peptides within each V-J. Welch's t-statistics and random forest reduced around 510 V-J features to roughly 13, which were used in a naive Bayes classifier (R e1071). TCRdb trimmed the raw reads at Q25, called clones with MiXCR and kept productive beta chains. Rows are combined by CDR3 protein, so each entry shows the most common genes and DNA. TCRdb's processing, not the study's, gives the V and J calls here. The sample table holds over 400,000 distinct CDR3 sequences, of which around a fifth were seen once. The ten biggest clones cover under 55% of the sample.

Trimming takes 0 bases from V and 11 bases from J, and the germline ends sit 22 bases apart. The CDR3, from cysteine to phenylalanine, totals 16 residues. Of the read, only the CDR3 DNA is kept; its 48 bases are in frame from base 1. CDR1 and CDR2 are read off the germline V gene (reference sequence) as LGHDT and YNNKEL. Moderately to severely active disease, a Clinical Activity Score of at least 3, a NOSPECS grade of at least 4, and a duration under 3 months were present in ophthalmopathy patients. Exclusion was applied to patients with uncontrolled infections, other autoimmune diseases, pregnancy or lactation. Clinical symptoms, serum thyroxine and TRAb, thyroid ultrasound, and orbital computed tomography formed the basis for the diagnoses. PBMCs were separated from roughly 9.3 ml of fresh peripheral blood using Ficoll-Paque density gradient centrifugation. Total RNA was extracted using Trizol reagent, and RNA quality was assessed on an Agilent 2100 Bioanalyzer.

As concerns this clonotype: What this receptor recognizes is not known. No much larger clonotype is one base removed from it; base qualities were not supplied.

The V gene is TRBV3-1 and the J gene is TRBJ1-1; TRBD1 is a weak D gene call, 6 bases matching. The sample comprised blood. This clonotype was sampled from a woman aged 65 to 85 with Graves' ophthalmopathy. CDR3 sequence: CASSQDGHVTGGAAFF. The DNA reads TGTGCCAGCAGCCAAGATGGACATGTGACAGGCGGGGCGGCTTTCTTT.